This TCR beta chain was found in a study of PD-L1 blockade in urothelial cancer. Germline-derived CDR1 and CDR2 are SQVTM and ANQGSEA. The trim removed 4 bases at V and 7 bases at J, leaving 5 bases unmatched. The CDR3 loop spans 12 amino acids. Data came from immunoSEQ multiplex PCR; TCRdb stores just in-frame clones and leaves some out. The table records more than 70,000 clones, 70% to 90% of them present only once. Sequencing was performed on PBMCs, taken around atezolizumab (anti-PD-L1) treatment. J is TRBJ2-7 and V is TRBV29-1; 9 bases are a match to TRBD2. The sequence came from a man aged 60-69 years with urothelial cancer. CDR3 bases: TGCAGCGTTGCGAGCGGGAGGATTGAGCAGTACTTC. Amino acids: CSVASGRIEQYF.